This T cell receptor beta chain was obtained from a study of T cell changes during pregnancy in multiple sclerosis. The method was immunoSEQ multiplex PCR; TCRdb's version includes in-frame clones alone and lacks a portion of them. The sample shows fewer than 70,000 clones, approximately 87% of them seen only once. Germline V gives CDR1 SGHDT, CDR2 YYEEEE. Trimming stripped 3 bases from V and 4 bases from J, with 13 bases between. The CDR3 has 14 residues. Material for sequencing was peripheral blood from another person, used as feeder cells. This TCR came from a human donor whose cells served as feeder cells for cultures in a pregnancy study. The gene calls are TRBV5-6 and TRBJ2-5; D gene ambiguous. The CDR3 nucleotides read TGTGCCAGCAGCTCAGACTGGGCCGGAGAGACCCAGTACTTC. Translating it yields CASSSDWAGETQYF.